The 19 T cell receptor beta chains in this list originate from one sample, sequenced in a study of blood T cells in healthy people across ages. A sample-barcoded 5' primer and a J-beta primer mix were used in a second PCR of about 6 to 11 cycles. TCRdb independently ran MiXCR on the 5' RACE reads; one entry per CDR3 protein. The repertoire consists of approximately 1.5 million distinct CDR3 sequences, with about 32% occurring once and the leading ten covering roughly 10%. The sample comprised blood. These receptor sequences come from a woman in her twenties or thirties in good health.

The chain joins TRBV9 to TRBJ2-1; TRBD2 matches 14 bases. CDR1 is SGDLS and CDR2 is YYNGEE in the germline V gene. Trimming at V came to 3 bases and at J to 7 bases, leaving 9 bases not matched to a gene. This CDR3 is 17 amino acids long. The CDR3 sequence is CASSAPSGTSGGNEQFF. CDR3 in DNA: TGTGCCAGCAGCGCCCCTAGTGGGACTAGCGGGGGAAATGAGCAGTTCTTC.

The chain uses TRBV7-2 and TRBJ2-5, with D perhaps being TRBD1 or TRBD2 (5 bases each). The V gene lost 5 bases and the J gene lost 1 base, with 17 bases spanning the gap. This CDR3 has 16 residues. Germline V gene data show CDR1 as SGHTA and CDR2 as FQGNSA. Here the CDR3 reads CASSPGFRGSQETQYF. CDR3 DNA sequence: TGTGCCAGCAGCCCGGGGTTTAGGGGATCCCAAGAGACCCAGTACTTC. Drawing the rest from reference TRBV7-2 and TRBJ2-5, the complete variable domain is GAGVSQSPSNKVTEKGKDVELRCDPISGHTALYWYRQSLGQGLEFLIYFQGNSAPDKSGLPSDRFSAERTGGSVSTLTIQRTQQEDSAVYLCASSPGFRGSQETQYFGPGTRLLVL.

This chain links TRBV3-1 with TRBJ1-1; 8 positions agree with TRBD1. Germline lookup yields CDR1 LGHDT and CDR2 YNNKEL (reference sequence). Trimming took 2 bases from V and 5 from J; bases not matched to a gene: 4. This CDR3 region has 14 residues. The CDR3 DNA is TGTGCCAGCAGCCAACCAGGGGGCCAGACTGAAGCTTTCTTT. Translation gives CASSQPGGQTEAFF.

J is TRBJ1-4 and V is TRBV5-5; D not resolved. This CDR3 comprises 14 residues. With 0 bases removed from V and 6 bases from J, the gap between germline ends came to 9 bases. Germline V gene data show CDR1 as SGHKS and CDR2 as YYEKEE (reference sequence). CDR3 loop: CASSLARKHEKLFF. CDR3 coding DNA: TGTGCCAGCAGCTTGGCCAGAAAACATGAAAAACTGTTTTTT.

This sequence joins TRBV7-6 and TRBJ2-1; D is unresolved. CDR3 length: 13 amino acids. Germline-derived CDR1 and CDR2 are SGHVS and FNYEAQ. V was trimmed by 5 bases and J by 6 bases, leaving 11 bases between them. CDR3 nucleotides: TGTGCCAGCAGCCCCCGGCCGTCCAATGAGCAGTTCTTC. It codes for CASSPRPSNEQFF.

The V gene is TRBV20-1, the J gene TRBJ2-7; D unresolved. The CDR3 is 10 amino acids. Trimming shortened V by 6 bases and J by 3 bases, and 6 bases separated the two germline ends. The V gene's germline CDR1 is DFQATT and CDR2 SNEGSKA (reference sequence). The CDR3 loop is CSAQIYEQYF. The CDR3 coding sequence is TGCAGTGCGCAGATCTACGAGCAGTACTTC.

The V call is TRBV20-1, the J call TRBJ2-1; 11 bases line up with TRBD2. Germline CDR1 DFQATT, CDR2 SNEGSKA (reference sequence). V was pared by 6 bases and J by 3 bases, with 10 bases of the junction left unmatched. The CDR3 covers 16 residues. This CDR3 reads CSATRRLAGFYNEQFF. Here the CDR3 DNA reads TGCAGTGCGACCCGAAGACTAGCGGGGTTCTACAATGAGCAGTTCTTC.

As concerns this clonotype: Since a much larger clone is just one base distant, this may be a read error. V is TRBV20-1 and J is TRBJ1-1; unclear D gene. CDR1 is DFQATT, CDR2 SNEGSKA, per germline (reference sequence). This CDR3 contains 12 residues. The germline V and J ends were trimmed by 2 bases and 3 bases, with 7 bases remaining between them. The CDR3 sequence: CSARTGYTEAFF. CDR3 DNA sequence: TGCAGTGCTAGAACTGGATACACTGAAGCTTTCTTT.

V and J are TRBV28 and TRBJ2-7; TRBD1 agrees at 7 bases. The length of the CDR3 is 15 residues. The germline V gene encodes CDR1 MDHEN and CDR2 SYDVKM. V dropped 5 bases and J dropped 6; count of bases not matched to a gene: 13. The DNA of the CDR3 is TGTGCCAGCAGTCCCGACAGGGTATTTTTCTCCGAGCAGTACTTC. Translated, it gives CASSPDRVFFSEQYF. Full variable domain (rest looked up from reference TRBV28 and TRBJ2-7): DVKVTQSSRYLVKRTGEKVFLECVQDMDHENMFWYRQDPGLGLRLIYFSYDVKMKEKGDIPEGYSVSREKKERFSLILESASTNQTSMYLCASSPDRVFFSEQYFGPGTRLTVT.

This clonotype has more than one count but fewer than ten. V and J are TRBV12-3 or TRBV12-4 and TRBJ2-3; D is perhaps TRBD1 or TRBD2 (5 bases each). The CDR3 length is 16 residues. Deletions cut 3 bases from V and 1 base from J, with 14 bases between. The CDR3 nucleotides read TGTGCCAGCAGTTTCTCATCGGGGCCTGGCACAGATACGCAGTATTTT. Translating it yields CASSFSSGPGTDTQYF.

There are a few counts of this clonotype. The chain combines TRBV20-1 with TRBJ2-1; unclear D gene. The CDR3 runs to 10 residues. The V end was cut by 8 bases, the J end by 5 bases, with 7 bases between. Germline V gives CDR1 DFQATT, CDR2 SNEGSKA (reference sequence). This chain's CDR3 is CSSYNNEQFF. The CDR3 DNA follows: TGCAGTTCCTATAACAATGAGCAGTTCTTC.

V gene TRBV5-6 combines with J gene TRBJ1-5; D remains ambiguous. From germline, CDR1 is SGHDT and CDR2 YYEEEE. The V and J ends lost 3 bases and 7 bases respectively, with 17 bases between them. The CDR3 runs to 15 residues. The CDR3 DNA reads TGTGCCAGCAGCTCCACTATGGACCGAGACCAGCCCCAGCATTTT. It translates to CASSSTMDRDQPQHF.

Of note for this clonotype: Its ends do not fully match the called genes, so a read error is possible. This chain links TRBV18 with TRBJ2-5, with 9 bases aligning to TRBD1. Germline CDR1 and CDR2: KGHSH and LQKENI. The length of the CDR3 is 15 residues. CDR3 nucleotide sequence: TGTGCCAGCTCACCGTCGACAGGGGGAATGGAGACCCAGCACTTC. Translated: CASSPSTGGMETQHF.

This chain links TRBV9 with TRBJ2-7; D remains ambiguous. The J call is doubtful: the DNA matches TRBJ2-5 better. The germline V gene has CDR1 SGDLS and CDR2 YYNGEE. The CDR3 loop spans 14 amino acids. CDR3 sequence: CASSPRRELETQYF. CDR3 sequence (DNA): TGTGCCAGCAGCCCTCGGAGAGAGTTGGAGACCCAGTACTTC.

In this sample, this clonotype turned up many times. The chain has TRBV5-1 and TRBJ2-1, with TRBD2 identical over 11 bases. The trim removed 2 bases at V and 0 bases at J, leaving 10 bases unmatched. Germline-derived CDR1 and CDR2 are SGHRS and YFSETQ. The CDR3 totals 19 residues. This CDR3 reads CASSFRVAGGSLSYNEQFF. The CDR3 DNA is TGCGCCAGCAGCTTCAGGGTAGCGGGAGGGTCGCTCTCCTACAATGAGCAGTTCTTC.

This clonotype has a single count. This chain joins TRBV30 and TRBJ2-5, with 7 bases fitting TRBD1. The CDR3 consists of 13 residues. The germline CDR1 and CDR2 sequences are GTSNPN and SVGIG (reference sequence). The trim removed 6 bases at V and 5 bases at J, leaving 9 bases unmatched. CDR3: CACQQGKRETQYF. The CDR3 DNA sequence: TGTGCCTGCCAACAGGGGAAGCGGGAGACCCAGTACTTC.

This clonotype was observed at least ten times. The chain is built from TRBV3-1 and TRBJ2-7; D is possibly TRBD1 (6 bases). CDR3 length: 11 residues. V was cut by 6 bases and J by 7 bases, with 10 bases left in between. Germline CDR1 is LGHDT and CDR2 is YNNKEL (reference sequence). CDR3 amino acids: CASSTRGEQYF. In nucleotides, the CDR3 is TGTGCCAGCAGTACGAGGGGGGAGCAGTACTTC.

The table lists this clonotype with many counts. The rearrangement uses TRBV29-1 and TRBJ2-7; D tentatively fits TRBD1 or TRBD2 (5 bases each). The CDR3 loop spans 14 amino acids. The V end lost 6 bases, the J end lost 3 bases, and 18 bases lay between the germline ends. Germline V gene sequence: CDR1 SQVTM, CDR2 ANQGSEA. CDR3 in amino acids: CSVRPPGTLYEQYF. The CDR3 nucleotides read TGCAGCGTCAGACCCCCCGGGACGCTCTACGAGCAGTACTTC.

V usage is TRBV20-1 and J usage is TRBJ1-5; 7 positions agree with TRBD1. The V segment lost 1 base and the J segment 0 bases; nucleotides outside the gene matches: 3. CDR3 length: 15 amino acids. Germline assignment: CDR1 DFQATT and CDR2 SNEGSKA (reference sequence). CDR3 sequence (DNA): TGCAGTGCTAGAGCGACAGGGTTTAGCAATCAGCCCCAGCATTTT. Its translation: CSARATGFSNQPQHF.